What follows are 21 T cell receptor beta chains derived from one specimen sequenced in a study of blood T cell repertoires in COVID-19. Libraries were prepared by immunoSEQ multiplex PCR; TCRdb keeps only in-frame clonotypes and omits some of them. The sample contains about 230,000 clones, approximately 87% of which appear only once. The sample was peripheral blood. These receptor sequences come from a woman aged 65 to 85 with active or convalescent COVID-19.

This sequence joins TRBV5-1 and TRBJ2-7; tentative D call: TRBD1 (6 bases). V gave up 0 bases and J gave up 5 bases, with 12 bases separating them. Germline assignment: CDR1 SGHRS and CDR2 YFSETQ. CDR3 length: 14 residues. CDR3 in DNA: TGCGCCAGCAGCTTGGGTCAGGGGATCCACGAGCAGTACTTC. It codes for CASSLGQGIHEQYF.

This clone appeared many times. This rearrangement joins TRBV5-1 to TRBJ1-4; D possibly corresponds to TRBD1 (5 bases). The CDR3 extends over 14 amino acids. Germline CDR1 and CDR2: SGHRS and YFSETQ. V was cut by 4 bases and J by 3 bases, with 10 bases left in between. CDR3 sequence: CASSPGVANEKLFF. CDR3 nucleotides: TGCGCCAGCAGCCCGGGGGTGGCTAATGAAAAACTGTTTTTT.

This clone was seen once. The genes are TRBV18 and TRBJ2-7; maybe TRBD2 (5 bases). Looked up from germline, CDR1 is KGHSH and CDR2 is LQKENI. This CDR3 has 13 amino acids. The V end was cut by 0 bases, the J end by 7 bases, with 10 bases between. CDR3 bases: TGTGCCAGCTCACCACCGCTTGCGGGTGAGCAGTACTTC. It yields the protein CASSPPLAGEQYF.

This chain joins TRBV12-5 and TRBJ2-2; D gene ambiguous. The CDR3 totals 14 residues. V dropped 1 base and J dropped 2 bases, with 5 bases sitting between them. The germline CDR1 and CDR2 sequences are LGHNT and FRNRAP. CDR3 sequence (DNA): TGTGCTAGTGGTTTGGGGCTTAACACCGGGGAGCTGTTTTTT. As protein: CASGLGLNTGELFF.

The V call is TRBV28, the J call TRBJ2-7; 8 bases map to TRBD1. The CDR3 spans 15 residues. V shed 1 base and J 2 bases; nucleotides not matched to a gene: 4. Germline lookup yields CDR1 MDHEN and CDR2 SYDVKM. As DNA, the CDR3 is TGTGCCAGCAGTTTATCGAGGACAGGGACCTACGAGCAGTACTTC. Protein: CASSLSRTGTYEQYF.

V gene TRBV19 combines with J gene TRBJ2-5; 7 positions match TRBD2. With 4 bases clipped from V and 5 bases from J, the junction kept 7 bases outside the gene matches. Germline CDR1 LNHDA, CDR2 SQIVND (reference sequence). The length of the CDR3 is 14 residues. CDR3 protein: CASSTRLAGETQYF. The CDR3 region has the DNA TGTGCCAGTAGTACCAGACTAGCCGGTGAGACCCAGTACTTC.

This clone was seen a few times. This chain joins TRBV7-2 and TRBJ1-1, with D uncertain. The CDR3 runs to 15 residues. The V end lost 4 bases, the J end lost 6 bases, and 18 bases lay between the germline ends. The germline V gene has CDR1 SGHTA and CDR2 FQGNSA. CDR3 sequence reads: CASSSAAGFRPEAFF. Written as DNA, the CDR3 is TGTGCCAGCAGCTCAGCGGCAGGATTTCGGCCTGAAGCTTTCTTT. Full variable domain (missing parts from reference TRBV7-2 and TRBJ1-1): GAGVSQSPSNKVTEKGKDVELRCDPISGHTALYWYRQSLGQGLEFLIYFQGNSAPDKSGLPSDRFSAERTGGSVSTLTIQRTQQEDSAVYLCASSSAAGFRPEAFFGQGTRLTVV.

J is TRBJ2-7 and V is TRBV3-1 (or the pseudogene TRBV3-2); TRBD2 aligns across 11 bases. This CDR3 spans 14 amino acids. The germline V gene encodes CDR1 LGHDT and CDR2 YNNKEL (reference sequence). Germline trimming cut 2 bases from V and 5 bases from J; bases unmatched to any gene: 2. In DNA form, the CDR3 reads TGTGCCAGCAGCCAAATACTAGCGGGGGACGAGCAGTACTTC. This translates into CASSQILAGDEQYF.

The chain links TRBV24-1 to TRBJ2-1, with 7 bases matching TRBD1. The CDR3 covers 14 residues. CDR1 KGHDR and CDR2 SFDVKD come from the germline V gene. With 3 bases clipped from V and 5 bases from J, the junction kept 3 bases outside the gene matches. The CDR3 coding sequence is TGTGCCACCAGTGATCCCACAGGGGACAATGAGCAGTTCTTC. It is translated as CATSDPTGDNEQFF.

The V call is TRBV12-3 or TRBV12-4, the J call TRBJ1-2; TRBD1 aligns across 7 bases. The CDR3 loop spans 12 amino acids. Unmatched junction bases numbered 2, after V lost 3 bases and J lost 7 bases. CDR3 region: CASSLGTVGYTF. Written as DNA, the CDR3 is TGTGCCAGCAGTTTGGGGACAGTTGGCTACACCTTC.

A single count supports this clone. This chain uses TRBV9 with TRBJ2-7, with 9 bases that match TRBD1. Germline V gene data show CDR1 as SGDLS and CDR2 as YYNGEE. The V segment lost 0 bases and the J segment 2 bases; nucleotides outside the gene matches: 3. The CDR3 runs to 15 residues. The CDR3 bases are TGTGCCAGCAGCGTAGCGGGACAGGGCGCCTACGAGCAGTACTTC. Translated: CASSVAGQGAYEQYF.

This chain connects TRBV7-2 to TRBJ2-5; D might be TRBD2 (6 bases). Deletions cut 1 base from V and 8 bases from J, with 11 bases between. In germline, CDR1 is SGHTA, CDR2 FQGNSA. CDR3 size: 13 residues. The CDR3, as DNA: TGTGCCAGCAGCTTAGTCCTCGGGAGAACCCAGTACTTC. As protein: CASSLVLGRTQYF.

J is TRBJ1-1 and V is TRBV12-3 or TRBV12-4; the match to TRBD1 covers 9 bases. This CDR3 spans 13 amino acids. V trimming: 6 bases; J trimming: 4 bases; junction bases outside the gene matches: 3. The CDR3 DNA is TGTGCCAGCAGACTGACAGGGGGCACTGAAGCTTTCTTT. This translates into CASRLTGGTEAFF.

In regard to this clone: One end of the junction fails to match germline, which may point to a read error. The rearrangement links TRBV7-9 to TRBJ1-5; D perhaps matches TRBD1 (6 bases). This CDR3 region has 16 residues. Germline V gene sequence: CDR1 SEHNR, CDR2 FQNEAQ (reference sequence). CDR3 nucleotide sequence: TGTGCCAGCAGCTTAGAAGTCGGGACATTGGATCAACCCCAGCATTTT. Protein: CASSLEVGTLDQPQHF.

The chain carries TRBV28 and TRBJ2-7, with unresolved D. Trimming took 4 bases from V and 9 from J, leaving 13 bases between them. Germline V lookup: CDR1 MDHEN, CDR2 SYDVKM. CDR3 size: 12 residues. This chain's CDR3 is CASSSSAWAQYF. The CDR3 DNA reads TGTGCCAGCAGTTCCAGTGCTTGGGCGCAGTACTTC.

CDR3 protein: CASSQDSEAFF. As DNA, the CDR3 is TGCGCCAGCAGTCAGGACAGCGAAGCTTTCTTT. V is TRBV5-1 and J is TRBJ1-1, with TRBD1 as a possible D gene (6 bases). This CDR3 has 11 residues. Per the germline V gene, CDR1 is SGHRS and CDR2 is YFSETQ. V was pared by 5 bases and J by 8 bases, with 10 bases between.

V and J are TRBV7-9 and TRBJ2-7, with D maybe TRBD1 (5 bases). The CDR3 is 15 amino acids. The V and J ends lost 3 bases and 6 bases respectively, with 18 bases between them. Germline CDR1 and CDR2: SEHNR and FQNEAQ (reference sequence). The CDR3 loop is CASSFRGDSSPEQYF. Here the CDR3 DNA reads TGTGCCAGCAGCTTTAGGGGCGACAGTTCGCCCGAGCAGTACTTC. The full variable domain, its missing parts supplied by reference TRBV7-9 and TRBJ2-7, is DTGVSQNPRHKITKRGQNVTFRCDPISEHNRLYWYRQTLGQGPEFLTYFQNEAQLEKSRLLSDRFSAERPKGSFSTLEIQRTEQGDSAMYLCASSFRGDSSPEQYFGPGTRLTVT.

The gene calls are TRBV3-1 (or the pseudogene TRBV3-2) and TRBJ1-3; 8 nucleotides align to TRBD1. This CDR3 region has 14 residues. Germline trimming cut 3 bases from V and 8 bases from J; bases unmatched to any gene: 6. Germline CDR1 LGHDT, CDR2 YNNKEL (reference sequence). CDR3 protein: CASSHHDRGYTIYF. The CDR3, as DNA: TGTGCCAGCAGCCACCATGACAGGGGATACACCATATATTTT.

This chain connects TRBV19 to TRBJ1-5; possibly TRBD1 for D (6 bases). The CDR3 covers 14 residues. CDR1 is LNHDA and CDR2 is SQIVND in the germline V gene (reference sequence). The V end lost 6 bases, the J end lost 4 bases, and 13 bases lay between the germline ends. The CDR3 loop is CASRAGQINQPQHF. The CDR3 nucleotides are TGTGCCAGTAGGGCAGGACAGATTAATCAGCCCCAGCATTTT.

This chain joins TRBV5-8 and TRBJ2-6; 8 nucleotides match TRBD2. This CDR3 comprises 15 residues. V trimming: 4 bases; J trimming: 2 bases; junction bases outside the gene matches: 2. Germline CDR1 reads SGHTS; CDR2 reads YDEGEE. Here the CDR3 DNA reads TGTGCCAGCAGCGCGGGAGGACCTGGGGCCAACGTCCTGACTTTC. This codes for CASSAGGPGANVLTF.

This clone was counted a few times. The CDR3 spells CATQFIGELFF. The CDR3 DNA follows: TGTGCCACCCAGTTCATCGGGGAGCTGTTTTTT. V and J are TRBV6-5 and TRBJ2-2; D is ambiguous. The CDR3 has 11 amino acids. Germline CDR1 and CDR2: MNHEY and SVGAGI. The V gene lost 10 bases and the J gene lost 7 bases, with 10 bases spanning the gap.